Following are 32 T cell receptor beta chains from one sample sequenced in a study of control samples from healthy donors and cancer patients. The repertoire was sequenced with immunoSEQ multiplex PCR; TCRdb's copy has only in-frame clones and lacks some. The sample has roughly 400,000 clones; about nine tenths are singletons. Sequencing input: PBMCs. These receptors all stem from a man in his forties or fifties with head and neck cancer.

This clone was detected a few times. The chain links TRBV15 to TRBJ2-7, with D unclear. The germline V and J ends were trimmed by 0 bases and 2 bases, with 11 bases remaining between them. The germline V gene encodes CDR1 LNHNV and CDR2 YYDKDF (reference sequence). This CDR3 has 15 residues. The CDR3 loop reads CATSREVGQTYEQYF. In nucleotides, the CDR3 is TGTGCCACCAGCAGAGAAGTAGGGCAGACCTACGAGCAGTACTTC.

This sequence joins TRBV6-1 and TRBJ1-5; D ambiguous. This CDR3 comprises 15 residues. Between the trimmed V and J ends, which lost 3 bases and 0 bases, there was a span of 9 bases. Germline V gene sequence: CDR1 MNHNS, CDR2 SASEGT. CDR3 in DNA: TGTGCCAGCAGTGAGCGACAAGATAGCAATCAGCCCCAGCATTTT. Its protein is CASSERQDSNQPQHF.

V gene TRBV7-9 combines with J gene TRBJ1-1; D not resolved. The length of the CDR3 is 11 residues. Germline V CDR1 and CDR2: SEHNR, FQNEAQ (reference sequence). The V gene lost 5 bases and the J gene lost 10 bases, with 11 bases spanning the gap. CDR3 sequence reads: CASSPEVGAFF. DNA of the CDR3: TGTGCCAGCAGCCCCGAGGTTGGAGCTTTCTTT.

The sample holds many counts of this clone. The V and J genes are TRBV27 and TRBJ2-2; D is ambiguous. The V end lost 6 bases, the J end lost 3 bases, and 8 bases lay between the germline ends. The CDR3 consists of 13 residues. Germline assignment: CDR1 MNHEY and CDR2 SMNVEV (reference sequence). CDR3 protein: CASSYEDTGELFF. The DNA for the CDR3 is TGTGCCAGCAGCTATGAGGACACCGGGGAGCTGTTTTTT.

The chain joins TRBV6-5 to TRBJ2-2; the D is unclear. Germline V lookup: CDR1 MNHEY, CDR2 SVGAGI. The CDR3 loop spans 13 amino acids. The V end lost 5 bases, the J end lost 5 bases, and 9 bases lay between the germline ends. In DNA, the CDR3 is TGTGCCAGCAGTCGCCCTGGAACCGGGGAGCTGTTTTTT. Translating it yields CASSRPGTGELFF.

The V gene is TRBV4-1, the J gene TRBJ1-2; the D gene is possibly TRBD1 (5 bases). The CDR3 covers 14 residues. Between the trimmed V and J ends, which lost 3 bases and 0 bases, there was a span of 8 bases. Germline V gives CDR1 MGHRA, CDR2 YSYEKL. The CDR3 sequence is CASSQEGTNYGYTF. CDR3 bases: TGCGCCAGCAGCCAGGAGGGGACTAACTATGGCTACACCTTC.

The rearrangement uses TRBV28 and TRBJ2-3; D not resolved. This CDR3 region has 17 residues. V shed 3 bases and J shed 0 bases, with 16 bases lying between them. Germline V lookup: CDR1 MDHEN, CDR2 SYDVKM. CDR3 DNA sequence: TGTGCCAGCAGTTTTGGGCCCGGGCGCTCTAGCACAGATACGCAGTATTTT. As protein: CASSFGPGRSSTDTQYF.

The chain is built from TRBV27 and TRBJ1-2; no firm D call. The germline V and J ends were trimmed by 6 bases and 7 bases, with 15 bases remaining between them. Germline assignment: CDR1 MNHEY and CDR2 SMNVEV (reference sequence). The CDR3 consists of 13 residues. CDR3 DNA: TGTGCCAGCAGAGGAAGAAGGGAGGCTGGCTACACCTTC. It yields the protein CASRGRREAGYTF.

The rearrangement links TRBV9 to TRBJ1-3; 7 bases are a match to TRBD1. The V and J ends lost 0 bases and 1 base, in that order; junction bases with no gene match: 7. The CDR3 covers 17 residues. In germline, CDR1 is SGDLS, CDR2 YYNGEE. The DNA for the CDR3 is TGTGCCAGCAGCGTAGCTGGCAGGGGGTGGTCTGGAAACACCATATATTTT. The encoded protein is CASSVAGRGWSGNTIYF.

The CDR3 region is CASSPSEGNSPLHF. Here the CDR3 DNA reads TGTGCCAGCAGCCCCTCGGAAGGGAATTCACCCCTCCACTTT. This chain connects TRBV3-1 (or the pseudogene TRBV3-2) to TRBJ1-6; D uncertain. The CDR3 is made up of 14 amino acids. V dropped 4 bases and J dropped 7 bases, with 11 bases sitting between them. The germline V gene encodes CDR1 LGHDT and CDR2 YNNKEL (reference sequence).

The rearrangement joins TRBV9 to TRBJ2-3; weak D call: TRBD2 (6 bases). From germline, CDR1 is SGDLS and CDR2 YYNGEE. This CDR3 is built from 15 residues. V lost 3 bases to trimming and J lost 2 bases, with 13 bases between them. The CDR3 DNA reads TGTGCCAGCAGCGACCATAGCGGTACCACAGATACGCAGTATTTT. Its translation is CASSDHSGTTDTQYF.

The V gene is TRBV5-8, the J gene TRBJ2-5, with D uncertain. Trimming left V 0 bases short and J 7 bases short, with 7 bases between. Looked up from germline, CDR1 is SGHTS and CDR2 is YDEGEE. This CDR3 has 12 amino acids. The CDR3 DNA reads TGTGCCAGCAGCTTGGCTTGGGGGACCCAGTACTTC. Amino acids: CASSLAWGTQYF.

The chain joins TRBV30 to TRBJ1-1; D might be TRBD1 (5 bases). From germline, CDR1 is GTSNPN and CDR2 SVGIG (reference sequence). CDR3 length equals 16 residues. V gave up 3 bases and J gave up 0 bases, with 17 bases separating them. As DNA, the CDR3 is TGTGCCTGGAGGAGGGGTCCCCTTCTAATGAACACTGAAGCTTTCTTT. Its translation is CAWRRGPLLMNTEAFF.

The CDR3 coding sequence is TGTGCCAGCTCACCACGAGACAGGGGTACCTACGAGCAGTACTTC. Translation: CASSPRDRGTYEQYF. The gene calls are TRBV18 and TRBJ2-7; 8 bases match TRBD1. V lost 1 base and J lost 2; bases outside the gene matches: 4. The CDR3 has 15 residues. The germline CDR1 and CDR2 sequences are KGHSH and LQKENI.

This chain connects TRBV7-9 to TRBJ1-2, with TRBD1 identical over 10 bases. CDR1 and CDR2 from the germline V gene are SEHNR and FQNEAQ (reference sequence). The V gene end was trimmed by 5 bases and the J gene end by 7 bases; junction bases not matched to a gene: 13. This CDR3 contains 16 residues. The CDR3 reads CASSPGVNDRGLGYTF. DNA of the CDR3: TGTGCCAGCAGCCCAGGGGTCAACGACAGGGGGCTTGGCTACACCTTC.

CDR3 residues: CAWVVWGASTEAFF. In DNA form, the CDR3 reads TGTGCCTGGGTTGTATGGGGGGCGAGCACTGAAGCTTTCTTT. The rearrangement uses TRBV30 and TRBJ1-1; weak D call: TRBD1 (6 bases). CDR1 is GTSNPN and CDR2 is SVGIG in the germline V gene (reference sequence). The CDR3 has 14 residues. Trimming stripped 5 bases from V and 4 bases from J, with 17 bases between.

The rearrangement links TRBV24-1 to TRBJ2-1; possibly TRBD1 or TRBD2 for D (5 bases each). Germline CDR1 reads KGHDR; CDR2 reads SFDVKD. The ends were cut back, 9 bases at V and 8 bases at J, with 19 bases in the middle. This CDR3 spans 14 amino acids. The CDR3 reads CATAHAGDLDEQFF. For the CDR3, the DNA is TGTGCCACCGCACACGCCGGGGACCTGGATGAGCAGTTCTTC.

V usage is TRBV18 and J usage is TRBJ2-1; 16 bases fit TRBD2. The trim removed 8 bases at V and 10 bases at J, leaving 11 bases unmatched. CDR1 and CDR2 from the germline V gene are KGHSH and LQKENI. The CDR3 extends over 16 amino acids. DNA of the CDR3: TGTGCCAGCGCAACTTCGGGACTAGCGGGAGGGGGGGAGCAGTTCTTC. Protein sequence: CASATSGLAGGGEQFF.

This clone was found a few times. The J gene is TRBJ1-5, the V gene TRBV6-5, with D perhaps matching TRBD1 (5 bases). The CDR3 is 14 amino acids. V was shortened by 6 bases and J by 3 bases, with 12 bases between the two germline ends. Germline V gene data show CDR1 as MNHEY and CDR2 as SVGAGI. This CDR3 is CASSQGAPNQPQHF. CDR3 in DNA: TGTGCCAGCAGCCAAGGGGCACCCAATCAGCCCCAGCATTTT.

The chain employs TRBV6-5 and TRBJ2-6; D remains unclear. V shed 6 bases and J shed 3 bases, with 3 bases lying between them. The CDR3 length is 12 residues. Germline lookup yields CDR1 MNHEY and CDR2 SVGAGI. The CDR3 sequence is CASSFGANVLTF. The CDR3, as DNA: TGTGCCAGCAGCTTTGGGGCCAACGTCCTGACTTTC.

The V call is TRBV11-2, the J call TRBJ1-5; D unresolved. There are 14 residues in the CDR3. Germline CDR1 SGHAT, CDR2 FQNNGV. V was clipped by 4 bases and J by 8 bases, with 15 bases between them. Here the CDR3 DNA reads TGTGCCAGCAGCTCAAGACCCGCTGGAGAGCCCCAGCATTTT. Translating it yields CASSSRPAGEPQHF.

This chain uses TRBV4-1 with TRBJ2-1; the match to TRBD2 covers 9 bases. The CDR3 is 13 residues long. J lost 10 bases, V lost 4 bases, and 5 bases had no gene match. CDR1 is MGHRA and CDR2 is YSYEKL in the germline V gene. This CDR3 reads CASSLTSGGEQFF. DNA of the CDR3: TGCGCCAGCAGCCTAACGAGCGGGGGGGAGCAGTTCTTC.

The gene calls are TRBV7-9 and TRBJ2-3, with TRBD2 as a possible D gene (8 bases). V was shortened by 3 bases and J by 6 bases, with 13 bases between the two germline ends. The CDR3 runs to 14 residues. Germline values: CDR1 SEHNR, CDR2 FQNEAQ (reference sequence). The CDR3 spells CASSFVAGQDTQYF. The CDR3, as DNA: TGTGCCAGCAGCTTCGTAGCGGGACAGGATACGCAGTATTTT.

The table lists this clone with a few counts. This chain connects TRBV18 to TRBJ1-5; possible D gene TRBD1, 5 bases. The germline CDR1 and CDR2 sequences are KGHSH and LQKENI. Trimming removed 5 bases at V and 2 bases at J, with 13 bases between. The CDR3 extends over 15 amino acids. This CDR3 is CASSTGVVGNQPQHF. DNA for the CDR3: TGTGCCAGCTCAACGGGGGTTGTGGGCAATCAGCCCCAGCATTTT.

This chain joins TRBV19 and TRBJ2-2; no reliable D call. This CDR3 has 13 amino acids. The germline V and J ends were trimmed by 10 bases and 5 bases, with 14 bases remaining between them. The germline V gene has CDR1 LNHDA and CDR2 SQIVND (reference sequence). CDR3 loop: CATTFSGTGELFF. Written as DNA, the CDR3 is TGTGCCACTACTTTTTCGGGTACCGGGGAGCTGTTTTTT.

This clone was seen once. The gene calls are TRBV11-2 and TRBJ2-2, with 13 bases lining up with TRBD2. The V and J ends lost 1 base and 1 base, in that order; junction bases with no gene match: 6. The length of the CDR3 is 19 residues. Germline values: CDR1 SGHAT, CDR2 FQNNGV. This CDR3 reads CASSLGGLAGMWNTGELFF. The CDR3 region has the DNA TGTGCCAGCAGCTTAGGGGGACTAGCGGGAATGTGGAACACCGGGGAGCTGTTTTTT. Together with reference TRBV11-2 and TRBJ2-2, the CDR3 gives the full variable domain: EAGVAQSPRYKIIEKRQSVAFWCNPISGHATLYWYQQILGQGPKLLIQFQNNGVVDDSQLPKDRFSAERLKGVDSTLKIQPAKLEDSAVYLCASSLGGLAGMWNTGELFFGEGSRLTVL.

This chain uses TRBV5-1 with TRBJ1-3; no clear D. Looked up from germline, CDR1 is SGHRS and CDR2 is YFSETQ. V lost 2 bases, J lost 4 bases, and 4 bases lay in between. The CDR3 is made up of 12 amino acids. CDR3 in DNA: TGCGCCAGCAGCTTACCCGGAAACACCATATATTTT. This translates into CASSLPGNTIYF.

The CDR3 region is CAWSSDRGKNIQYF. CDR3 bases: TGTGCCTGGAGTTCGGACAGGGGAAAAAACATTCAGTACTTC. The rearrangement joins TRBV30 to TRBJ2-4; 9 nucleotides align to TRBD1. Germline values: CDR1 GTSNPN, CDR2 SVGIG (reference sequence). The CDR3 totals 14 residues. Trimming took 2 bases from V and 4 from J; bases not matched to a gene: 3.

The chain carries TRBV7-9 and TRBJ1-2; 10 bases fit TRBD1. Unmatched junction bases numbered 7, after V lost 5 bases and J lost 10 bases. The CDR3 extends over 13 amino acids. Germline values: CDR1 SEHNR, CDR2 FQNEAQ (reference sequence). The CDR3 is CASSEGQGRNYTF. The DNA of the CDR3 is TGTGCCAGCAGCGAGGGACAGGGGAGGAACTACACCTTC.

The chain combines TRBV18 with TRBJ2-2, with 9 bases fitting TRBD1. The V segment lost 1 base and the J segment 4 bases; nucleotides outside the gene matches: 4. The length of the CDR3 is 16 residues. CDR1 and CDR2 from the germline V gene are KGHSH and LQKENI. The CDR3 region is CASSPQGQGPTGELFF. CDR3 bases: TGTGCCAGCTCACCACAGGGACAGGGACCCACCGGGGAGCTGTTTTTT.

There are a few counts of this clone. V usage is TRBV24-1 and J usage is TRBJ1-3; no firm D call. CDR3 size: 19 residues. V lost 9 bases to trimming and J lost 1 base, with 27 bases between them. Germline V gene data show CDR1 as KGHDR and CDR2 as SFDVKD. The CDR3 here is CATPLVVGVGRGSGNTIYF. The DNA of the CDR3 is TGTGCCACCCCCCTGGTGGTGGGCGTTGGTCGTGGATCTGGAAACACCATATATTTT.

The rearrangement uses TRBV6-1 and TRBJ1-6, with a weak D call TRBD1 (6 bases). CDR3 size: 16 residues. V shed 0 bases and J shed 7 bases, with 13 bases lying between them. Germline loops: CDR1 MNHNS, CDR2 SASEGT. DNA of the CDR3: TGTGCCAGCAGTGAAGCCCCGGGACAATCGAATTCACCCCTCCACTTT. It codes for CASSEAPGQSNSPLHF.